These 30 T cell receptor beta chains originate from one sample sequenced in a study of cytomegalovirus exposure and HLA in healthy donors. The PCR used 60 Vbeta and 13 Jbeta primers. Assay: immunoSEQ multiplex PCR; the TCRdb copy retains only in-frame clones and omits some. The sample yields some 100,000 clones, over 60% seen once. Input material: PBMCs. These TCRs come from a female donor in good health and CMV-seronegative.

V is TRBV6-1 and J is TRBJ2-5; 10 nucleotides line up with TRBD2. This CDR3 comprises 13 residues. V shed 8 bases, J shed 4 bases, and the junction held 4 bases outside the gene matches. Looked up from germline, CDR1 is MNHNS and CDR2 is SASEGT. The CDR3 sequence is CASERGGLETQYF. DNA of the CDR3: TGTGCCAGCGAGCGGGGGGGCCTAGAGACCCAGTACTTC.

V gene TRBV5-1 combines with J gene TRBJ2-5; no clear D gene. The V gene's germline CDR1 is SGHRS and CDR2 YFSETQ. V was shortened by 4 bases and J by 0 bases, with 7 bases between the two germline ends. The CDR3 has 13 residues. CDR3 sequence: CASSPDNQETQYF. Here the CDR3 DNA reads TGCGCCAGCAGCCCCGACAACCAAGAGACCCAGTACTTC. Based on the CDR3 plus reference TRBV5-1 and TRBJ2-5, the full variable domain is KAGVTQTPRYLIKTRGQQVTLSCSPISGHRSVSWYQQTPGQGLQFLFEYFSETQRNKGNFPGRFSGRQFSNSRSEMNVSTLELGDSALYLCASSPDNQETQYFGPGTRLLVL.

V usage is TRBV6-5 and J usage is TRBJ2-2; tentative D call: TRBD2 (7 bases). This CDR3 comprises 15 residues. Deletions cut 5 bases from V and 6 bases from J, with 16 bases between. Germline CDR1 reads MNHEY; CDR2 reads SVGAGI. CDR3 residues: CASSRGAGGPGELFF. The CDR3 coding sequence is TGTGCCAGCAGTCGTGGGGCCGGGGGGCCCGGGGAGCTGTTTTTT.

The chain uses TRBV6-1 and TRBJ1-1, with D perhaps TRBD1 (6 bases). Germline V gene sequence: CDR1 MNHNS, CDR2 SASEGT. V lost 6 bases and J lost 1, with 9 bases in between. This CDR3 has 13 residues. CDR3 residues: CASSNRENTEAFF. In nucleotides, the CDR3 is TGTGCCAGCAGCAACAGGGAGAACACTGAAGCTTTCTTT.

The V gene is TRBV18, the J gene TRBJ2-1; 8 bases are a match to TRBD1. Germline V lookup: CDR1 KGHSH, CDR2 LQKENI. This CDR3 is 12 amino acids long. Germline trimming cut 5 bases from V and 9 bases from J; bases unmatched to any gene: 3. CDR3 nucleotide sequence: TGTGCCAGCTCAGCACAGGGGGTTGAGCAGTTCTTC. Amino acids: CASSAQGVEQFF.

This chain connects TRBV19 to TRBJ2-4; 9 bases match TRBD1. V trimming: 3 bases; J trimming: 6 bases; junction bases outside the gene matches: 12. Germline CDR1 reads LNHDA; CDR2 reads SQIVND (reference sequence). This CDR3 is built from 17 residues. The CDR3 DNA sequence: TGTGCCAGTAGTATCCGACCGGGACAGGGAATCCTAAACATTCAGTACTTC. Its protein is CASSIRPGQGILNIQYF.

The gene calls are TRBV28 and TRBJ1-2; 7 bases match TRBD1. CDR1 is MDHEN, CDR2 SYDVKM, per germline. The CDR3 totals 13 residues. With 5 bases clipped from V and 4 bases from J, the junction kept 4 bases outside the gene matches. The CDR3 here is CASSQQGPYGYTF. The CDR3 DNA follows: TGTGCCAGCAGTCAACAGGGGCCCTATGGCTACACCTTC.

This clone was recorded a few times. The chain joins TRBV27 to TRBJ2-7, with 8 nucleotides matching TRBD2. With V trimmed by 11 bases and J by 6 bases, 9 bases remained unmatched. The CDR3 runs 12 residues. Germline V gene sequence: CDR1 MNHEY, CDR2 SMNVEV (reference sequence). CDR3 loop: CARGGLWLEQYF. The CDR3 DNA reads as TGTGCCCGGGGGGGCCTATGGCTCGAGCAGTACTTC.

The rearrangement joins TRBV11-2 to TRBJ1-1; weak D call: TRBD1 (5 bases). Trimming left V 2 bases short and J 2 bases short, with 9 bases between. The CDR3 length is 14 residues. CDR1 is SGHAT, CDR2 FQNNGV, per germline. The CDR3 DNA sequence: TGTGCCAGCAGCTTACTTGGGGCTAACACTGAAGCTTTCTTT. Translation: CASSLLGANTEAFF.

The chain uses TRBV2 and TRBJ1-1, with 7 bases identical to TRBD1. The germline CDR1 and CDR2 sequences are SNHLY and FYNNEI. This CDR3 has 12 amino acids. J gave up 7 bases and V 6 bases, and 5 bases lay outside the gene matches. Here the CDR3 reads CASRVRDSEAFF. CDR3 in DNA: TGTGCCAGCAGGGTCCGGGACAGTGAAGCTTTCTTT.

The table lists this clone with a few counts. The V and J genes are TRBV9 and TRBJ2-7; D unresolved. The CDR3 spans 14 residues. Germline CDR1 and CDR2: SGDLS and YYNGEE. The V end was cut by 0 bases, the J end by 0 bases, with 7 bases between. DNA of the CDR3: TGTGCCAGCAGCGTAGGGCGGAACTCCTACGAGCAGTACTTC. Residues: CASSVGRNSYEQYF.

The table lists this clone with a count of one. The chain employs TRBV5-1 and TRBJ2-7; TRBD2 might be the D (6 bases). The CDR3 runs 12 residues. Germline CDR1 reads SGHRS; CDR2 reads YFSETQ. Trimming left V 3 bases short and J 5 bases short, with 9 bases between. CDR3 amino acids: CASSSGGDEQYF. CDR3 in DNA: TGCGCCAGCAGCTCCGGCGGGGACGAGCAGTACTTC.

The V call is TRBV7-3, the J call TRBJ2-1, with TRBD1 matching over 10 bases. The CDR3 extends over 16 amino acids. Losses at the gene ends were 1 base for V and 8 bases for J; bases not matched to a gene: 8. Germline-derived CDR1 and CDR2 are SGHTA and FQGTGA. The chain's CDR3 is CASSLSGTGAVDEQFF. The CDR3 DNA reads TGTGCCAGCAGCTTAAGCGGGACAGGGGCCGTTGATGAGCAGTTCTTC.

This rearrangement joins TRBV2 to TRBJ1-4, with 7 bases fitting TRBD1. V shed 6 bases, J shed 6 bases, and the junction held 13 bases outside the gene matches. The CDR3 has 16 residues. From germline, CDR1 is SNHLY and CDR2 FYNNEI. This CDR3 reads CASRDRAGTVHEKLFF. In DNA form, the CDR3 reads TGTGCCAGCAGAGATCGAGCCGGGACAGTACATGAAAAACTGTTTTTT.

J is TRBJ2-5 and V is TRBV5-1; D perhaps matches TRBD2 (6 bases). Trimming cost V 4 bases and J 3 bases, with 16 bases left between them. The CDR3 contains 15 residues. Looked up from germline, CDR1 is SGHRS and CDR2 is YFSETQ. DNA for the CDR3: TGCGCCAGCAGCGTACGCGGGACGTCTAAAGAGACCCAGTACTTC. Its protein is CASSVRGTSKETQYF.

This clone was seen just once. The genes are TRBV5-8 and TRBJ1-1; D gene unclear. The CDR3 is made up of 17 amino acids. V lost 4 bases and J 3 bases, leaving 22 bases between the germline ends. Germline assignment: CDR1 SGHTS and CDR2 YDEGEE. CDR3 sequence reads: CASSDLVLLPPDTEAFF. The CDR3 DNA reads TGTGCCAGCAGCGATTTAGTCCTCCTCCCGCCGGACACTGAAGCTTTCTTT.

This chain uses TRBV2 with TRBJ2-7; 8 nucleotides align to TRBD1. In germline, CDR1 is SNHLY, CDR2 FYNNEI. V shed 9 bases, J shed 5 bases, and the junction held 9 bases outside the gene matches. This CDR3 region has 13 residues. The CDR3 sequence is CASPRTGSHEQYF. The CDR3 region has the DNA TGTGCCAGTCCGCGGACAGGGTCCCACGAGCAGTACTTC. Looking up the rest from reference TRBV2 and TRBJ2-7 gives the full variable domain: EPEVTQTPSHQVTQMGQEVILRCVPISNHLYFYWYRQILGQKVEFLVSFYNNEISEKSEIFDDQFSVERPDGSNFTLKIRSTKLEDSAMYFCASPRTGSHEQYFGPGTRLTVT.

This clone showed up just a few times. The gene calls are TRBV10-3 and TRBJ1-1; D uncertain. Between the trimmed V and J ends, which lost 6 bases and 1 base, there was a span of 18 bases. Germline values: CDR1 ENHRY, CDR2 SYGVKD. The length of the CDR3 is 16 residues. The CDR3 loop is CAIRAERGLRNTEAFF. The CDR3 nucleotides are TGTGCCATCAGGGCCGAGCGGGGATTAAGGAACACTGAAGCTTTCTTT.

The chain joins TRBV7-9 to TRBJ2-3, with 13 bases matching TRBD2. The germline V gene encodes CDR1 SEHNR and CDR2 FQNEAQ (reference sequence). Germline trimming cut 5 bases from V and 3 bases from J; bases unmatched to any gene: 8. This CDR3 is built from 17 residues. The CDR3, as DNA: TGTGCCAGCAGCCAGACTAGCGGGGGGCGTACGACAGATACGCAGTATTTT. Translated, it gives CASSQTSGGRTTDTQYF.

The V gene is TRBV5-6, the J gene TRBJ1-2; unclear D gene. Trimming pared 4 bases from V and 8 bases from J, leaving 15 bases between. The CDR3 extends over 13 amino acids. The germline CDR1 and CDR2 sequences are SGHDT and YYEEEE. CDR3 sequence reads: CASSPRVVEGYTF. The CDR3 DNA reads TGTGCCAGCAGCCCTCGGGTAGTAGAGGGCTACACCTTC. Combining the CDR3 with reference TRBV5-6 and TRBJ1-2 gives the whole variable domain DAGVTQSPTHLIKTRGQQVTLRCSPKSGHDTVSWYQQALGQGPQFIFQYYEEEERQRGNFPDRFSGHQFPNYSSELNVNALLLGDSALYLCASSPRVVEGYTFGSGTRLTVV.

The chain has TRBV5-8 and TRBJ2-5; a possible D gene is TRBD1 (5 bases). The end of the DNA fits TRBJ2-7 better, so the J call may be wrong. Germline loops: CDR1 SGHTS, CDR2 YDEGEE. The CDR3 contains 15 residues. The CDR3 protein is CASSSFQGIADEQYF. The CDR3 DNA reads TGTGCCAGCAGCTCATTCCAGGGAATCGCAGACGAGCAGTACTTC.

The V call is TRBV7-7, the J call TRBJ2-3; 11 nucleotides align to TRBD2. This CDR3 is built from 17 residues. Unmatched junction bases numbered 9, after V lost 1 base and J lost 6 bases. Germline V gives CDR1 SSHAT, CDR2 FNYEAQ (reference sequence). CDR3 in DNA: TGTGCCAGCAGCTTAGGGACTAGCGGGCCGAGACAGGATACGCAGTATTTT. It codes for CASSLGTSGPRQDTQYF.

The chain couples TRBV6-1 to TRBJ2-1; a possible D gene is TRBD2 (5 bases). Germline V CDR1 and CDR2: MNHNS, SASEGT. The CDR3 consists of 14 residues. The V gene lost 3 bases and the J gene lost 9 bases, with 15 bases spanning the gap. CDR3: CASSDSLASGEQFF. CDR3 sequence (DNA): TGTGCCAGCAGTGATTCGCTAGCTTCCGGTGAGCAGTTCTTC.

The chain couples TRBV25-1 to TRBJ2-1; 7 bases map to TRBD1. The germline V gene encodes CDR1 MGHDK and CDR2 SYGVNS. This CDR3 is built from 14 residues. V dropped 6 bases and J dropped 9; count of bases not matched to a gene: 11. This CDR3 is CASSLRQGSSEQFF. The CDR3, as DNA: TGTGCCAGCAGCCTACGACAGGGATCAAGTGAGCAGTTCTTC. The variable domain in full, completed from reference TRBV25-1 and TRBJ2-1, reads EADIYQTPRYLVIGTGKKITLECSQTMGHDKMYWYQQDPGMELHLIHYSYGVNSTEKGDLSSESTVSRIRTEHFPLTLESARPSHTSQYLCASSLRQGSSEQFFGPGTRLTVL.

The V gene is TRBV6-6, the J gene TRBJ2-1; D is possibly TRBD2 (5 bases). The V and J ends lost 2 bases and 0 bases respectively, with 5 bases between them. The CDR3 covers 14 residues. The V gene's germline CDR1 is MNHNY and CDR2 SVGAGI (reference sequence). Written as DNA, the CDR3 is TGTGCCAGCAGTTACGAGGGCTCCTACAATGAGCAGTTCTTC. Encoded protein: CASSYEGSYNEQFF.

This clone has more than one count but fewer than ten. This chain links TRBV19 with TRBJ1-2, with 7 bases that match TRBD1. The CDR3 spans 13 residues. The V segment lost 5 bases and the J segment 7 bases; nucleotides outside the gene matches: 7. From germline, CDR1 is LNHDA and CDR2 SQIVND (reference sequence). CDR3 protein: CASSLQGGGGYTF. The CDR3 nucleotides are TGTGCCAGTAGTCTGCAGGGGGGCGGTGGCTACACCTTC.

The chain links TRBV9 to TRBJ1-2; TRBD1 is a possible D gene (6 bases). Trimming removed 0 bases at V and 6 bases at J, with 21 bases between. The CDR3 spans 17 residues. Looked up from germline, CDR1 is SGDLS and CDR2 is YYNGEE. The CDR3 sequence: CASSVATWVGPGDGYTF. In nucleotides, the CDR3 is TGTGCCAGCAGCGTAGCTACCTGGGTTGGGCCAGGGGATGGCTACACCTTC.

In its sample, this clone was seen once. The V and J genes are TRBV25-1 and TRBJ1-1; TRBD1 matches 10 bases. Trimming cost V 1 base and J 6 bases; bases outside gene matches: 2. The germline V gene has CDR1 MGHDK and CDR2 SYGVNS. There are 14 residues in the CDR3. CDR3 DNA: TGTGCCAGCAGTGAATCCGGGACAGGGGCTGAAGCTTTCTTT. It is translated as CASSESGTGAEAFF.

The chain links TRBV19 to TRBJ2-5, with 7 bases fitting TRBD1. TRBJ2-7 matches the DNA end more closely, so the J call is doubtful. CDR1 is LNHDA and CDR2 is SQIVND in the germline V gene (reference sequence). This CDR3 comprises 13 residues. This CDR3 reads CASSPGGTYEQYF. The CDR3 coding sequence is TGTGCCAGTAGCCCAGGGGGTACCTACGAGCAGTACTTC.

The chain employs TRBV29-1 and TRBJ2-3; D possibly corresponds to TRBD2 (6 bases). The CDR3 consists of 12 residues. Per the germline V gene, CDR1 is SQVTM and CDR2 is ANQGSEA. The V end was cut by 7 bases, the J end by 13 bases, with 21 bases between. CDR3 nucleotide sequence: TGCAGCGCCGGAGGGGCTAAGGAGAAAAAGTATTTT. Its protein product is CSAGGAKEKKYF.